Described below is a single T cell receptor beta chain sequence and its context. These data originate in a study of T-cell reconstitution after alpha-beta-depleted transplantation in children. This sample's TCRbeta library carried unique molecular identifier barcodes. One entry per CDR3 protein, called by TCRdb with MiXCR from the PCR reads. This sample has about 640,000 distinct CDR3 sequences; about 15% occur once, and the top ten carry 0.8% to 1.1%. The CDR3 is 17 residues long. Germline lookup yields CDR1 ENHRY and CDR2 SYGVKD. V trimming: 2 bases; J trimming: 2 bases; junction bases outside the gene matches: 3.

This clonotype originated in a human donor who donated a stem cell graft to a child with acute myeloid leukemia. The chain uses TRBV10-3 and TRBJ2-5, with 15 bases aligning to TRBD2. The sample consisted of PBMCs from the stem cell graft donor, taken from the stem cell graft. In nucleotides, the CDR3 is TGTGCCATCAGTGAGGGGGGACTAGCGGGGGGTCAAGAGACCCAGTACTTC. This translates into CAISEGGLAGGQETQYF.